A single sample is the source of the 21 T cell receptor beta chains below, sequenced in a study of blood T cell repertoires in COVID-19. Produced via immunoSEQ multiplex PCR; TCRdb's table is partial and in-frame only. The data contain around 80,000 clones, about 73% of them singletons. Sequenced input: peripheral blood. The receptors stem from a man aged 50 to 60 with active or convalescent COVID-19.

V gene TRBV12-5 combines with J gene TRBJ2-7; TRBD2 agrees at 12 bases. The CDR3 runs 16 residues. Germline V gives CDR1 LGHNT, CDR2 FRNRAP. Germline trimming cut 2 bases from V and 7 bases from J; bases unmatched to any gene: 9. Here the CDR3 reads CASGLPTSGGNREQYF. In DNA, the CDR3 is TGTGCTAGTGGTTTGCCGACTAGCGGGGGAAATCGAGAGCAGTACTTC.

The chain employs TRBV6-5 and TRBJ1-6; D gene ambiguous. The CDR3 has 14 residues. Germline loops: CDR1 MNHEY, CDR2 SVGAGI. The V gene lost 0 bases and the J gene lost 7 bases, with 7 bases spanning the gap. CDR3 sequence: CASSYSYRNSPLHF. CDR3 bases: TGTGCCAGCAGTTACTCATACCGGAATTCACCCCTCCACTTT.

This clone occurred a few times. The V call is TRBV7-2, the J call TRBJ1-5, with 7 bases lining up with TRBD1. V was clipped by 5 bases and J by 9 bases; unmatched bases: 13. The CDR3 runs 15 residues. Germline V lookup: CDR1 SGHTA, CDR2 FQGNSA. The CDR3 nucleotides read TGTGCCAGCAGCCGCTCGACAGGGTCCCTTGGGCCCCAGCATTTT. This codes for CASSRSTGSLGPQHF.

This sequence joins TRBV7-2 and TRBJ2-2; 10 bases align to TRBD2. The CDR3 runs 15 residues. Trimming took 4 bases from V and 5 from J; bases not matched to a gene: 4. Germline V gene sequence: CDR1 SGHTA, CDR2 FQGNSA. CDR3 amino acids: CASSSSGGGTGELFF. CDR3 nucleotide sequence: TGTGCCAGCAGCTCTAGCGGGGGAGGAACCGGGGAGCTGTTTTTT.

This chain links TRBV7-8 with TRBJ2-7; TRBD2 matches at 7 bases. J was trimmed by 0 bases and V by 5 bases; bases with no gene match: 4. Germline values: CDR1 SGHVS, CDR2 FQNEAQ. The length of the CDR3 is 14 residues. CDR3 protein: CASSPGGGSYEQYF. CDR3 bases: TGTGCCAGCAGCCCCGGCGGGGGCTCCTACGAGCAGTACTTC.

V gene TRBV6-5 combines with J gene TRBJ1-1, with TRBD1 as a possible D gene (5 bases). Trimming took off 8 bases at V and 10 bases at J, with 14 bases between the two ends. In germline, CDR1 is MNHEY, CDR2 SVGAGI. The CDR3 is 11 amino acids. CDR3 in amino acids: CASGKSRGAFF. As DNA, the CDR3 is TGTGCCAGCGGAAAATCAAGGGGAGCTTTCTTT.

A few counts support this clone. The chain combines TRBV6-1 with TRBJ1-5; 8 nucleotides agree with TRBD1. Germline V lookup: CDR1 MNHNS, CDR2 SASEGT. This CDR3 has 14 amino acids. The V and J ends lost 6 bases and 6 bases, in that order; junction bases with no gene match: 7. CDR3 DNA sequence: TGTGCCAGCAGATTCGGACAGGGAGGTCAGCCCCAGCATTTT. Protein product: CASRFGQGGQPQHF.

This chain links TRBV15 with TRBJ2-3; D might be TRBD1 (7 bases). Germline lookup yields CDR1 LNHNV and CDR2 YYDKDF (reference sequence). Deletions cut 0 bases from V and 2 bases from J, with 12 bases between. This CDR3 spans 16 amino acids. The CDR3 region is CATSRDWRGHTDTQYF. For the CDR3, the DNA is TGTGCCACCAGCAGAGATTGGAGGGGGCACACAGATACGCAGTATTTT.

V is TRBV3-1 (or the pseudogene TRBV3-2) and J is TRBJ1-3, with TRBD1 matching 9 bases. This CDR3 is 16 amino acids long. Trimming removed 7 bases from V and 4 bases from J; junction bases left unmatched: 11. Germline CDR1 LGHDT, CDR2 YNNKEL (reference sequence). The DNA of the CDR3 is TGTGCCAGCAACTCCCCGGGACAGGGTCCCGGAAACACCATATATTTT. Encoded protein: CASNSPGQGPGNTIYF.

This chain joins TRBV2 and TRBJ1-1, with D possibly TRBD1 on 5 matching bases. The CDR3 extends over 13 amino acids. Trimming took off 8 bases at V and 5 bases at J, with 15 bases between the two ends. Germline CDR1 is SNHLY and CDR2 is FYNNEI. DNA for the CDR3: TGTGCCAGCCTGCCTCGGCGGGGGACTGAAGCTTTCTTT. Protein product: CASLPRRGTEAFF.

In DNA form, the CDR3 reads TGTGCCAGCAGCCCCGGGATGGGGAACACCATATATTTT. This gives the protein CASSPGMGNTIYF. The rearrangement links TRBV3-1 (or the pseudogene TRBV3-2) to TRBJ1-3; D unclear. The CDR3 extends over 13 amino acids. V lost 4 bases and J 7 bases, leaving 11 bases between the germline ends. CDR1 is LGHDT and CDR2 is YNNKEL in the germline V gene (reference sequence).

The chain is built from TRBV27 and TRBJ2-7, with D tentatively TRBD2 (5 bases). The V gene lost 5 bases and the J gene lost 2 bases, with 13 bases spanning the gap. Germline CDR1 MNHEY, CDR2 SMNVEV (reference sequence). The CDR3 loop spans 14 amino acids. DNA of the CDR3: TGTGCCAGCAGTCTTAACCGGGATACCTACGAGCAGTACTTC. Residues: CASSLNRDTYEQYF.

This chain connects TRBV6-5 to TRBJ2-3; D perhaps matches TRBD2 (6 bases). Trimming pared 6 bases from V and 3 bases from J, leaving 13 bases between. Germline-derived CDR1 and CDR2 are MNHEY and SVGAGI. This CDR3 is 14 amino acids long. CDR3 amino acids: CASRPRLVTDTQYF. CDR3 bases: TGTGCCAGCAGACCTAGACTAGTAACAGATACGCAGTATTTT.

This clone appeared a single time. The chain links TRBV2 to TRBJ1-5; TRBD1 matches 7 bases. Per germline, CDR1 SNHLY and CDR2 FYNNEI. The CDR3 spans 14 residues. Trimming took 6 bases from V and 5 from J; bases not matched to a gene: 7. The CDR3 loop reads CASSLNTGDQPQHF. In nucleotides, the CDR3 is TGTGCCAGCAGCCTAAATACAGGGGATCAGCCCCAGCATTTT.

This chain connects TRBV9 to TRBJ2-1; TRBD2 matches 7 bases. CDR3 length: 16 residues. V lost 4 bases to trimming and J lost 8 bases; unmatched junction nucleotides: 15. Germline V lookup: CDR1 SGDLS, CDR2 YYNGEE. The CDR3 DNA reads TGTGCCAGCAGCCTGGGGGAGGGGCGATTGGTCGATGAGCAGTTCTTC. It yields the protein CASSLGEGRLVDEQFF.

The rearrangement links TRBV12-5 to TRBJ2-7; 11 bases map to TRBD2. This CDR3 is built from 13 residues. J was trimmed by 6 bases and V by 5 bases; bases with no gene match: 3. Germline V gives CDR1 LGHNT, CDR2 FRNRAP. The CDR3 region is CASGPGLAAEQYF. CDR3 in DNA: TGTGCTAGTGGTCCGGGACTAGCGGCCGAGCAGTACTTC.

In its sample, this clone was seen a few times. This chain uses TRBV9 with TRBJ2-3; 8 positions match TRBD1. The CDR3 runs to 17 residues. The germline CDR1 and CDR2 sequences are SGDLS and YYNGEE. Unmatched junction bases numbered 11, after V lost 3 bases and J lost 2 bases. CDR3 region: CASSAGRDRQYTDTQYF. Written as DNA, the CDR3 is TGTGCCAGCAGCGCTGGCCGGGACAGGCAATACACAGATACGCAGTATTTT.

The chain couples TRBV10-2 to TRBJ1-1; the match to TRBD1 covers 7 bases. The CDR3 is 14 amino acids. The V segment lost 7 bases and the J segment 4 bases; nucleotides outside the gene matches: 9. Germline CDR1 reads WSHSY; CDR2 reads SAAADI. CDR3 nucleotide sequence: TGCGCCAGCACAGGCTTACAGGGGCGCACTGAAGCTTTCTTT. As protein: CASTGLQGRTEAFF.

The count of this clone is one. The chain is built from TRBV7-3 and TRBJ2-1, with 11 positions matching TRBD2. The CDR3 has 19 amino acids. CDR1 and CDR2 from the germline V gene are SGHTA and FQGTGA. J gave up 9 bases and V 2 bases, and 18 bases lay outside the gene matches. The CDR3 DNA is TGTGCCAGCAGCTTATCATCCCCTTTCGGGACTAGCGGAACGGGTGAGCAGTTCTTC. Translating it yields CASSLSSPFGTSGTGEQFF.

The J gene is TRBJ2-2, the V gene TRBV7-9; D is possibly TRBD1 (5 bases). Trimming removed 6 bases at V and 1 base at J, with 9 bases between. CDR3 length equals 14 residues. Germline assignment: CDR1 SEHNR and CDR2 FQNEAQ (reference sequence). The CDR3 reads CASRLGQNTGELFF. The CDR3 region has the DNA TGTGCCAGCAGACTGGGGCAGAACACCGGGGAGCTGTTTTTT.

V usage is TRBV12-3 or TRBV12-4 and J usage is TRBJ2-1; 7 bases align to TRBD2. V lost 7 bases, J lost 4 bases, and 4 bases stayed unmatched. The CDR3 has 13 amino acids. The DNA for the CDR3 is TGTGCCAGCACTCTCGGGGGGTACAATGAGCAGTTCTTC. It translates to CASTLGGYNEQFF.